This T cell receptor (beta chain) was documented in a study of T cells in localized non-small cell lung cancer. Study findings and constraints: Among the top 100 tumor clones, a median approximately 55 appeared in adjacent lung. Sequencing covered just one tumor region, so heterogeneity cannot be ruled out. Blood T cell density predicted longer survival; adjacent-lung clonality, shorter. Uninvolved adjacent lung showed the highest T cell clonality, exceeding tumor.

V lost 2 bases and J 0 bases, leaving 8 bases between the germline ends. This CDR3 has 14 residues. The V gene's germline CDR1 is SGHDT and CDR2 YYEEEE. With respect to this clone: What it binds is unknown.

The repertoire was sequenced with immunoSEQ multiplex PCR; TCRdb's copy has only in-frame clones and lacks some. The top ten clones hold over 25% of a sample with roughly 30,000 clones, roughly 90% of them seen once. The specimen comprised peripheral blood, sampled before any cancer treatment. V is TRBV5-6 and J is TRBJ1-1; no clear D gene. The TCR was taken from a female donor older than 55 with stage I lung adenocarcinoma. CDR3 protein: CASSFRGMNTEAFF. DNA for the CDR3: TGTGCCAGCAGCTTCCGGGGTATGAACACTGAAGCTTTCTTT.